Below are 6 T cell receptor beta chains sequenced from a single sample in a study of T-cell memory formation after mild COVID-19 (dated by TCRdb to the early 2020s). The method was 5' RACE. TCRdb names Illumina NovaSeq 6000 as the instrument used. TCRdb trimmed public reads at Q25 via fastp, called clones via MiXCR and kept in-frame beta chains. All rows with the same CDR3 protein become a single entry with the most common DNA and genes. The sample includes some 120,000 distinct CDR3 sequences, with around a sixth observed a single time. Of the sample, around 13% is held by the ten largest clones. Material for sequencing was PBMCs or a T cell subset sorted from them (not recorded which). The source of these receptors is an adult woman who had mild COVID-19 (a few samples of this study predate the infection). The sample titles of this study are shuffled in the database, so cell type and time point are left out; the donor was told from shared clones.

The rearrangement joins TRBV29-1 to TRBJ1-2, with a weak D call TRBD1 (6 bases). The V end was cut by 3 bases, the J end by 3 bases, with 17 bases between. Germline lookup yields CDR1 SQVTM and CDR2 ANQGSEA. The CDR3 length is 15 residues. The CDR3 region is CSVEAGAVSHYGYTF. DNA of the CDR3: TGCAGCGTTGAGGCAGGGGCCGTATCCCACTATGGCTACACCTTC.

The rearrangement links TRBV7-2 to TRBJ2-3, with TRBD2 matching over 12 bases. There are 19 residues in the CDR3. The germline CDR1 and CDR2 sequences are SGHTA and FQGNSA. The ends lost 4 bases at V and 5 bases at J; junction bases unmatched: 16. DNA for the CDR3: TGTGCCAGCAGCTCCCAATACCTAGCGGGAGGGCCTGGTGGAGATACGCAGTATTTT. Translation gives CASSSQYLAGGPGGDTQYF.

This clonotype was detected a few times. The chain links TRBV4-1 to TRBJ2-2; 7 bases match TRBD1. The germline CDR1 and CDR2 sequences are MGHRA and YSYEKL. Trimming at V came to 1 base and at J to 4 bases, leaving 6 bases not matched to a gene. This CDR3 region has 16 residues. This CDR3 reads CASSQATGHFTGELFF. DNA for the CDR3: TGCGCCAGCAGCCAAGCGACAGGGCACTTCACCGGGGAGCTGTTTTTT.

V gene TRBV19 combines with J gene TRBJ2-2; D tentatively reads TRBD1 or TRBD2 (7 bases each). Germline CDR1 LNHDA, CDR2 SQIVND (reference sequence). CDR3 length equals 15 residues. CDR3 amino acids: CSTRQGGYNTGELFF. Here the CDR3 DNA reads TGTTCGACCCGACAGGGAGGGTATAACACCGGGGAGCTGTTTTTT.

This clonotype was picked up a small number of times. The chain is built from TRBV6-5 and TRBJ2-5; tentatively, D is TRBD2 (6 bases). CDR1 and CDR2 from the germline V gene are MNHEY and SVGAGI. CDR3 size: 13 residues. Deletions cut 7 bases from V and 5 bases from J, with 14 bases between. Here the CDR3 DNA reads TGTGCCAGCACCTGGAGGGTGGGGGAGACCCAGTACTTC. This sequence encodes CASTWRVGETQYF.

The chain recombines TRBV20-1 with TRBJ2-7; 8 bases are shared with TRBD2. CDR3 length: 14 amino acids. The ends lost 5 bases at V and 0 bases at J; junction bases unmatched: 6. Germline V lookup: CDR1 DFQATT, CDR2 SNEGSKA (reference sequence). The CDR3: CSAYRGGYSYEQYF. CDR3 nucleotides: TGCAGTGCTTATCGGGGGGGGTACTCCTACGAGCAGTACTTC.